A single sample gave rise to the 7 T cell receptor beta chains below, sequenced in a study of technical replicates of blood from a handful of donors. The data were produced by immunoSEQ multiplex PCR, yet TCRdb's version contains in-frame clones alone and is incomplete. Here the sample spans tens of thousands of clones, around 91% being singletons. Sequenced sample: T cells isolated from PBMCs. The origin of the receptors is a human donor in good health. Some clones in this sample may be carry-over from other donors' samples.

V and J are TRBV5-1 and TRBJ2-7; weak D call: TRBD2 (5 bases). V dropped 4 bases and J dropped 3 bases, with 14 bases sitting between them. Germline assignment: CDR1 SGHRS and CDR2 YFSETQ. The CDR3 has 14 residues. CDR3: CASSPGVGGYEQYF. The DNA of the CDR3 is TGCGCCAGCAGCCCCGGGGTAGGCGGCTACGAGCAGTACTTC.

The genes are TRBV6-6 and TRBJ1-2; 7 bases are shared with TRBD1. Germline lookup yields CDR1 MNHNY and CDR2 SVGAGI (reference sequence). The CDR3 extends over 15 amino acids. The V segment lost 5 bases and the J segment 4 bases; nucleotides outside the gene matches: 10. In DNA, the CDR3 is TGTGCCAGCAGTCTACAGGCCGGACAGGTCTATGGCTACACCTTC. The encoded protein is CASSLQAGQVYGYTF.

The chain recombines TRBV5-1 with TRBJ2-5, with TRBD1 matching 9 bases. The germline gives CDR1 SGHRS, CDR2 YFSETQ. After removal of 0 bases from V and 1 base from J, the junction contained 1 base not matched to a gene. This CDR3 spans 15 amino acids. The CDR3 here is CASSLGDRVQETQYF. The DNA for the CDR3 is TGCGCCAGCAGCTTGGGGGACAGGGTCCAAGAGACCCAGTACTTC.

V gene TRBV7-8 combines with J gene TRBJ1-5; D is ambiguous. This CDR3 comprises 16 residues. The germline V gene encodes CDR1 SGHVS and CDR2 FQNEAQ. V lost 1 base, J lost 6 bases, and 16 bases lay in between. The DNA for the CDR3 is TGTGCCAGCAGCTTAGAGGCACACTCACGGAGTCAGCCCCAGCATTTT. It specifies CASSLEAHSRSQPQHF.

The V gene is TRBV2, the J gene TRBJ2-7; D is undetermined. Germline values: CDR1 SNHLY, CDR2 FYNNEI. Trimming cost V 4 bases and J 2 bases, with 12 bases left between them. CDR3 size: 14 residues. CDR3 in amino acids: CASSGTSRTYEQYF. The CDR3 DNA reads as TGTGCCAGCAGTGGAACGTCGAGGACCTACGAGCAGTACTTC.

In nucleotides, the CDR3 is TGTGCCAGCACTCCCGATGCGGATACAGATACGCAGTATTTT. Translating gives CASTPDADTDTQYF. V gene TRBV11-2 combines with J gene TRBJ2-3; D gene uncertain. V was shortened by 7 bases and J by 3 bases, with 14 bases between the two germline ends. Germline CDR1 is SGHAT and CDR2 is FQNNGV. The CDR3 has 14 amino acids.

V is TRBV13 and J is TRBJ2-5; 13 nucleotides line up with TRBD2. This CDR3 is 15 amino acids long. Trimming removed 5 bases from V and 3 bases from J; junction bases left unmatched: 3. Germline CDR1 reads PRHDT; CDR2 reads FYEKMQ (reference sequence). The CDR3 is CASSPGTSGEETQYF. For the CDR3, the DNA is TGTGCCAGCAGCCCTGGGACTAGCGGGGAAGAGACCCAGTACTTC.